This TCR beta chain was sequenced for a study of CD8 T cells in ankylosing spondylitis. Overall study findings and caveats: Seemingly distinctive of ankylosing spondylitis blood was a TCR beta motif formed by eight highly homologous variants. With a CD8+ phenotype, disease-linked clones were relatively rare in peripheral blood. In synovial fluid and blood from reactive arthritis, some motif variants were previously reported. Disease-linked clones reportedly concentrated significantly in matched ankylosing spondylitis synovial fluid.

Note on this clonotype: Its antigen is as yet unknown.

The authors made TCR beta libraries by quantitative 5'-RACE with molecular barcodes. TCRdb called the 5' RACE reads again in MiXCR, with one record for every CDR3 protein. The repertoire holds more than 600,000 distinct CDR3 sequences, roughly 19% seen once, with around 19% in the top ten. Germline V lookup: CDR1 DFQATT, CDR2 SNEGSKA (reference sequence). V shed 5 bases and J 9 bases; nucleotides not matched to a gene: 12. CDR3 length: 14 amino acids. This rearrangement joins TRBV20-1 to TRBJ2-1, with 8 bases fitting TRBD2. Sequenced sample: blood, either unsorted or a sorted T cell fraction (not recorded which). The sequence was obtained from a male donor with ankylosing spondylitis. This chain's CDR3 is CSAHDPGLAVEQFF. The CDR3, as DNA: TGCAGTGCTCACGATCCCGGACTAGCCGTTGAGCAGTTCTTC.